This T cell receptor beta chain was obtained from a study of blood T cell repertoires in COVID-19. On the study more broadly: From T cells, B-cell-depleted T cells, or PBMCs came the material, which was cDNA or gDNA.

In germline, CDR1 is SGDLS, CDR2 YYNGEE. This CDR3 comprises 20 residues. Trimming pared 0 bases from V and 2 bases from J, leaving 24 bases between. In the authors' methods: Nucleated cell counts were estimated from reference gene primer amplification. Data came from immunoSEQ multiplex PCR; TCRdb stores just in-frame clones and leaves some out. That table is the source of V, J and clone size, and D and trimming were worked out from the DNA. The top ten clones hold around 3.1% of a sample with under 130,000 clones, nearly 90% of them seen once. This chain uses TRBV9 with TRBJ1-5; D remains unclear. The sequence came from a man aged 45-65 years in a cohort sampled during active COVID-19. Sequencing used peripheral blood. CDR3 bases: TGTGCCAGCAGCGTAGTCGCGGCGGTAGTGCGGGGTTTGCGCAATCAGCCCCAGCATTTT. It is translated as CASSVVAAVVRGLRNQPQHF.